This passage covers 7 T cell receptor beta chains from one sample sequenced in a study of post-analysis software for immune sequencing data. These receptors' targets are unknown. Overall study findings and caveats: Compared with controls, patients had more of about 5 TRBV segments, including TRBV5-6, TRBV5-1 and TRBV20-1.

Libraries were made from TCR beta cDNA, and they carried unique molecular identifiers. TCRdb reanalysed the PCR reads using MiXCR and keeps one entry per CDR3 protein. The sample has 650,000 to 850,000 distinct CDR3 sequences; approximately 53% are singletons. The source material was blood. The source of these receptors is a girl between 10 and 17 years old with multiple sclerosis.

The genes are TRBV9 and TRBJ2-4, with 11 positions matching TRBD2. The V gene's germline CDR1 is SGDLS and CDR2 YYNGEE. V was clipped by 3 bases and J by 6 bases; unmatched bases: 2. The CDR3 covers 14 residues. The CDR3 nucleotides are TGTGCCAGCAGCGCCGGGACTAGCGGAAACATTCAGTACTTC. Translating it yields CASSAGTSGNIQYF.

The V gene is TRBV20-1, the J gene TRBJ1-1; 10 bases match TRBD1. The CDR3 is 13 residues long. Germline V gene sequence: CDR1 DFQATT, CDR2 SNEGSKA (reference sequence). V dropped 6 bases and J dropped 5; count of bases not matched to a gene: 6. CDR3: CSAPRTGGTEAFF. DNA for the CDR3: TGCAGTGCCCCCCGGACAGGGGGGACTGAAGCTTTCTTT.

The CDR3 nucleotides are TGCAGCGGACTAGCAAAGAATGAGCAGTTCTTC. Amino acid sequence: CSGLAKNEQFF. The V call is TRBV20-1, the J call TRBJ2-1, with 8 bases aligning to TRBD2. The CDR3 spans 11 residues. Per germline, CDR1 DFQATT and CDR2 SNEGSKA (reference sequence).

CDR3 region: CASSLRGLAGGPGGLDEQFF. CDR3 nucleotide sequence: TGTGCCAGCAGCTTGCGGGGGCTAGCGGGAGGGCCAGGGGGGTTAGATGAGCAGTTCTTC. The chain joins TRBV5-5 to TRBJ2-1, with TRBD2 matching over 12 bases. Germline V CDR1 and CDR2: SGHKS, YYEKEE (reference sequence). J lost 8 bases, V lost 1 base, and 19 bases had no gene match. The CDR3 contains 20 residues.

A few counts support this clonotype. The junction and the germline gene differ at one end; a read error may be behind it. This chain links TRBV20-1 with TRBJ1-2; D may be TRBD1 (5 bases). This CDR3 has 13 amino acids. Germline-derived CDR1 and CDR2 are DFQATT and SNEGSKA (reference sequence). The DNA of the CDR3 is TGCAGTGCCAGAGATTTGGGGGGCTATGGCTACACCTTC. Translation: CSARDLGGYGYTF.

The CDR3 spells CASSEGGNQPQHF. The CDR3 nucleotides read TGTGCCAGCTCGGAGGGCGGCAATCAGCCCCAGCATTTT. The rearrangement links TRBV9 to TRBJ1-5; no clear D. This CDR3 contains 13 residues. CDR1 is SGDLS, CDR2 YYNGEE, per germline. The V end was cut by 7 bases, the J end by 2 bases, with 10 bases between.

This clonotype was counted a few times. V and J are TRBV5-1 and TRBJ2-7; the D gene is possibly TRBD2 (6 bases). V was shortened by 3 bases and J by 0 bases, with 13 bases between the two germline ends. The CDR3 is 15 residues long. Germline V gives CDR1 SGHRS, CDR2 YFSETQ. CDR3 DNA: TGCGCCAGCAGCTATATAGCGGATAGCTCCTACGAGCAGTACTTC. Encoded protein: CASSYIADSSYEQYF. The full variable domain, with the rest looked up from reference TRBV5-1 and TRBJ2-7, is KAGVTQTPRYLIKTRGQQVTLSCSPISGHRSVSWYQQTPGQGLQFLFEYFSETQRNKGNFPGRFSGRQFSNSRSEMNVSTLELGDSALYLCASSYIADSSYEQYFGPGTRLTVT.